The 30 T cell receptor beta chains in this list originate from one sample, sequenced in a study of lymphopenia after photon versus proton radiotherapy. Profiling relied on immunoSEQ multiplex PCR, and the TCRdb table lists in-frame clones only, not all of them. The repertoire holds fewer than 70,000 clones, with 87% as singletons. Here the sequenced sample was peripheral blood, taken from a patient treated with proton-based radiotherapy. The receptors derive from a man older than 75 with esophageal cancer.

V and J are TRBV7-2 and TRBJ2-7, with 8 nucleotides matching TRBD2. The J segment lost 3 bases and the V segment lost 5 bases, leaving 9 bases of the junction unmatched. Germline CDR1 and CDR2: SGHTA and FQGNSA. The CDR3 spans 15 residues. CDR3 in DNA: TGTGCCAGCAGCCTATTACCGGGGGGGATCTACGAGCAGTACTTC. As protein: CASSLLPGGIYEQYF. The full variable domain, its missing parts supplied by reference TRBV7-2 and TRBJ2-7, is GAGVSQSPSNKVTEKGKDVELRCDPISGHTALYWYRQSLGQGLEFLIYFQGNSAPDKSGLPSDRFSAERTGGSVSTLTIQRTQQEDSAVYLCASSLLPGGIYEQYFGPGTRLTVT.

The chain recombines TRBV5-1 with TRBJ1-1; 8 bases map to TRBD1. Trimming at V came to 2 bases and at J to 4 bases, leaving 7 bases not matched to a gene. Germline CDR1 SGHRS, CDR2 YFSETQ. There are 15 residues in the CDR3. The CDR3 DNA sequence: TGCGCCAGCAGCTTCTCAGGGGGCGCGACCACTGAAGCTTTCTTT. Translation gives CASSFSGGATTEAFF.

The rearrangement joins TRBV27 to TRBJ2-3; 8 nucleotides match TRBD2. From germline, CDR1 is MNHEY and CDR2 SMNVEV (reference sequence). The CDR3 spans 14 residues. Trimming removed 2 bases from V and 6 bases from J; junction bases left unmatched: 4. Written as DNA, the CDR3 is TGTGCCAGCAGTTTACGGGGGGGCAGGGATACGCAGTATTTT. Its translation is CASSLRGGRDTQYF.

The J gene is TRBJ1-1, the V gene TRBV27; 12 positions agree with TRBD1. Trimming removed 5 bases from V and 6 bases from J; junction bases left unmatched: 10. Germline assignment: CDR1 MNHEY and CDR2 SMNVEV (reference sequence). The CDR3 sequence is 16 residues long. The chain's CDR3 is CASSTLSGTGGSEAFF. CDR3 coding DNA: TGTGCCAGCAGTACACTATCCGGGACAGGGGGCTCTGAAGCTTTCTTT.

The chain couples TRBV4-3 to TRBJ1-5; 8 bases line up with TRBD1. V gave up 4 bases and J gave up 4 bases; unmatched junction bases: 6. The CDR3 is 15 residues long. Germline CDR1 LGHNA, CDR2 YSLEER. The DNA of the CDR3 is TGCGCCAGCAGCCGGGACAGGACATTTAATCAGCCCCAGCATTTT. It encodes CASSRDRTFNQPQHF.

The chain carries TRBV5-4 and TRBJ2-1; D may be TRBD2 (5 bases). Germline CDR1 is SGHNT and CDR2 is YYREEE (reference sequence). The CDR3 length is 12 residues. Trimming took off 4 bases at V and 7 bases at J, with 9 bases between the two ends. In DNA form, the CDR3 reads TGTGCCAGCAGCGTTGACTATAATGAGCAGTTCTTC. Its protein product is CASSVDYNEQFF.

Ten or more counts support this clone. This chain links TRBV2 with TRBJ1-4; the match to TRBD1 covers 7 bases. The V gene's germline CDR1 is SNHLY and CDR2 FYNNEI. CDR3 length: 13 amino acids. The CDR3, as DNA: TGTGCTTCCCAAAGGGACAGAAGTGAAAAACTGTTTTTT. Encoded protein: CASQRDRSEKLFF.

CDR3 in amino acids: CSAREGRGEQYF. As DNA, the CDR3 is TGCAGCGCCCGTGAGGGGAGGGGAGAGCAGTACTTC. V is TRBV29-1 and J is TRBJ2-7; 7 bases are shared with TRBD2. CDR3 length: 12 amino acids. Germline V CDR1 and CDR2: SQVTM, ANQGSEA. Trimming cost V 7 bases and J 7 bases; bases outside gene matches: 10.

The chain combines TRBV30 with TRBJ2-1; the match to TRBD2 covers 10 bases. In germline, CDR1 is GTSNPN, CDR2 SVGIG (reference sequence). There are 16 residues in the CDR3. Unmatched junction bases numbered 8, after V lost 0 bases and J lost 6 bases. The DNA for the CDR3 is TGTGCCTGGAGTGTACTCGGAGCGGGGGGGCCCAATGAGCAGTTCTTC. It specifies CAWSVLGAGGPNEQFF.

V usage is TRBV25-1 and J usage is TRBJ2-7; the match to TRBD1 covers 7 bases. The CDR3 is 17 amino acids. The ends lost 3 bases at V and 0 bases at J; junction bases unmatched: 11. Germline V gene lookup returns CDR1 MGHDK and CDR2 SYGVNS. The CDR3 spells CASSDALRGQSSYEQYF. The CDR3 DNA sequence: TGTGCCAGCAGTGACGCGCTAAGGGGGCAGAGCTCCTACGAGCAGTACTTC.

The rearrangement links TRBV6-6 to TRBJ1-3; maybe TRBD1 (5 bases). The germline CDR1 and CDR2 sequences are MNHNY and SVGAGI (reference sequence). The CDR3 covers 13 residues. Between the trimmed V and J ends, which lost 4 bases and 4 bases, there was a span of 8 bases. CDR3 coding DNA: TGTGCCAGCAGTTTGACAGAAGGAAACACCATATATTTT. This gives the protein CASSLTEGNTIYF.

This clone appeared a few times. This rearrangement joins TRBV2 to TRBJ1-2, with D uncertain. Germline-derived CDR1 and CDR2 are SNHLY and FYNNEI. With 2 bases removed from V and 4 bases from J, the gap between germline ends came to 20 bases. The CDR3 runs to 17 residues. The chain's CDR3 is CASSETFYGAVIYGYTF. The CDR3 nucleotides read TGTGCCAGCAGTGAAACCTTTTACGGAGCGGTTATCTATGGCTACACCTTC.

The V and J genes are TRBV30 and TRBJ2-1; TRBD2 matches 7 bases. The CDR3 length is 15 residues. J lost 7 bases, V lost 0 bases, and 9 bases had no gene match. Looked up from germline, CDR1 is GTSNPN and CDR2 is SVGIG (reference sequence). The CDR3 loop reads CAWSVSAGVPNEQFF. For the CDR3, the DNA is TGTGCCTGGAGTGTAAGCGCGGGAGTACCGAATGAGCAGTTCTTC. Full variable domain (rest looked up from reference TRBV30 and TRBJ2-1): SQTIHQWPATLVQPVGSPLSLECTVEGTSNPNLYWYRQAAGRGLQLLFYSVGIGQISSEVPQNLSASRPQDRQFILSSKKLLLSDSGFYLCAWSVSAGVPNEQFFGPGTRLTVL.

V and J are TRBV6-5 and TRBJ2-5, with D perhaps TRBD1 or TRBD2 (5 bases each). CDR3 size: 15 residues. V lost 0 bases and J lost 5, with 13 bases in between. Looked up from germline, CDR1 is MNHEY and CDR2 is SVGAGI. Here the CDR3 reads CASSYSWGIGETQYF. CDR3 coding DNA: TGTGCCAGCAGTTACTCGTGGGGGATTGGGGAGACCCAGTACTTC.

The rearrangement uses TRBV7-2 and TRBJ1-6; perhaps TRBD1 as D (6 bases). V gave up 6 bases and J gave up 8 bases, with 23 bases separating them. In germline, CDR1 is SGHTA, CDR2 FQGNSA. The CDR3 consists of 17 residues. The CDR3, as DNA: TGTGCCAGCAGTCACCGACAGGCAACTCCACCTGATTCACCCCTCCACTTT. Its protein is CASSHRQATPPDSPLHF. Based on the CDR3 plus reference TRBV7-2 and TRBJ1-6, the full variable domain is GAGVSQSPSNKVTEKGKDVELRCDPISGHTALYWYRQSLGQGLEFLIYFQGNSAPDKSGLPSDRFSAERTGGSVSTLTIQRTQQEDSAVYLCASSHRQATPPDSPLHFGNGTRLTVT.

The genes are TRBV5-1 and TRBJ1-6; 11 bases match TRBD1. CDR1 and CDR2 from the germline V gene are SGHRS and YFSETQ. This CDR3 comprises 16 residues. V was clipped by 3 bases and J by 8 bases; unmatched bases: 7. The CDR3 region is CASSYGTGGYYSPLHF. The CDR3 DNA is TGCGCCAGCAGCTACGGGACAGGGGGTTATTATTCACCCCTCCACTTT.

This clone was counted only a few times. This sequence joins TRBV7-8 and TRBJ2-2, with D possibly TRBD1 on 6 matching bases. The V end lost 4 bases, the J end lost 0 bases, and 6 bases lay between the germline ends. CDR3 length equals 14 residues. Per the germline V gene, CDR1 is SGHVS and CDR2 is FQNEAQ. The CDR3 here is CASSWTANTGELFF. DNA for the CDR3: TGTGCCAGCAGCTGGACAGCGAACACCGGGGAGCTGTTTTTT.

In its sample, this clone was seen once. V and J are TRBV7-2 and TRBJ1-3; TRBD1 is a possible D gene (6 bases). V dropped 4 bases and J dropped 4 bases, with 17 bases sitting between them. This CDR3 region has 16 residues. CDR1 SGHTA and CDR2 FQGNSA come from the germline V gene. The CDR3 protein is CASSSPGSGGGNTIYF. The CDR3 DNA follows: TGTGCCAGCAGCTCTCCCGGATCGGGGGGCGGAAACACCATATATTTT.

The chain couples TRBV5-4 to TRBJ2-7, with 12 nucleotides matching TRBD2. Germline V gene data show CDR1 as SGHNT and CDR2 as YYREEE (reference sequence). Trimming removed 3 bases from V and 9 bases from J; junction bases left unmatched: 7. The CDR3 is 14 amino acids. The DNA for the CDR3 is TGTGCCAGCAGCTCGGGACTAGCGGGTACGAGGCAGTACTTC. This gives the protein CASSSGLAGTRQYF.

Turning to this clone: The same CDR3 also results from other DNA sequences found in this sample. The chain carries TRBV6-5 and TRBJ2-7; D unresolved. The CDR3 sequence is 16 residues long. V was clipped by 0 bases and J by 0 bases, with 12 bases between them. The germline V gene encodes CDR1 MNHEY and CDR2 SVGAGI. The chain's CDR3 is CASSYSGGGLSYEQYF. For the CDR3, the DNA is TGTGCCAGCAGTTACTCTGGCGGCGGCCTCTCCTACGAGCAGTACTTC.

The genes are TRBV18 and TRBJ2-7, with no clear D. Trimming cost V 2 bases and J 2 bases, with 13 bases left between them. Per germline, CDR1 KGHSH and CDR2 LQKENI. The CDR3 is made up of 15 amino acids. The CDR3 region has the DNA TGTGCCAGCTCACCAAAGGGCCCGTCGCCCTACGAGCAGTACTTC. Amino acids: CASSPKGPSPYEQYF.

J is TRBJ2-3 and V is TRBV4-3; tentative D call: TRBD1 (6 bases). The CDR3 has 15 amino acids. V was cut by 0 bases and J by 5 bases, with 12 bases left in between. Germline-derived CDR1 and CDR2 are LGHNA and YSLEER. This CDR3 reads CASSQEGTSVDTQYF. Here the CDR3 DNA reads TGCGCCAGCAGCCAAGAGGGGACATCTGTAGATACGCAGTATTTT.

The chain's CDR3 is CASSPTGTASSYEQYF. CDR3 DNA: TGTGCCAGCAGCCCCACCGGGACCGCATCCTCCTACGAGCAGTACTTC. J is TRBJ2-7 and V is TRBV25-1; TRBD1 or TRBD2 may be the D gene (5 bases each). The V gene lost 6 bases and the J gene lost 0 bases, with 18 bases spanning the gap. The CDR3 loop spans 16 amino acids. Germline CDR1 reads MGHDK; CDR2 reads SYGVNS.

The rearrangement links TRBV7-8 to TRBJ2-1, with D perhaps TRBD2 (5 bases). Germline-derived CDR1 and CDR2 are SGHVS and FQNEAQ. The CDR3 consists of 13 residues. Trimming took 5 bases from V and 7 from J, leaving 12 bases between them. The CDR3 spells CASSTRTGNEQFF. CDR3 nucleotide sequence: TGTGCCAGCAGCACTAGGACCGGGAATGAGCAGTTCTTC.

V and J are TRBV28 and TRBJ1-1; D might be TRBD1 (5 bases). CDR1 and CDR2 from the germline V gene are MDHEN and SYDVKM. Trimming left V 2 bases short and J 1 base short, with 14 bases between. The CDR3 is 16 amino acids. The CDR3 loop is CASSLGGLGRNTEAFF. DNA of the CDR3: TGTGCCAGCAGTTTAGGGGGATTGGGGAGGAACACTGAAGCTTTCTTT.

V usage is TRBV5-1 and J usage is TRBJ2-1, with 10 bases fitting TRBD2. The J segment lost 5 bases and the V segment lost 2 bases, leaving 4 bases of the junction unmatched. Looked up from germline, CDR1 is SGHRS and CDR2 is YFSETQ. The CDR3 extends over 15 amino acids. CDR3: CASSFLAGANNEQFF. CDR3 in DNA: TGCGCCAGCAGCTTCCTAGCGGGGGCCAACAATGAGCAGTTCTTC.

The rearrangement uses TRBV29-1 and TRBJ2-3, with 7 bases lining up with TRBD2. Germline V CDR1 and CDR2: SQVTM, ANQGSEA. Unmatched junction bases numbered 13, after V lost 7 bases and J lost 3 bases. The CDR3 loop spans 15 amino acids. DNA of the CDR3: TGCAGCGCCAACCCCTCGGGGGGAGGTACAGATACGCAGTATTTT. Protein: CSANPSGGGTDTQYF.

This rearrangement joins TRBV5-1 to TRBJ2-5, with TRBD1 matching over 10 bases. This CDR3 spans 15 amino acids. V dropped 4 bases and J dropped 5; count of bases not matched to a gene: 8. Germline-derived CDR1 and CDR2 are SGHRS and YFSETQ. The CDR3 DNA reads TGCGCCAGCAGCCGCGACAGGGGGCGAGTTGAGACCCAGTACTTC. As protein: CASSRDRGRVETQYF. Full variable domain (outside the CDR3, taken from reference TRBV5-1 and TRBJ2-5): KAGVTQTPRYLIKTRGQQVTLSCSPISGHRSVSWYQQTPGQGLQFLFEYFSETQRNKGNFPGRFSGRQFSNSRSEMNVSTLELGDSALYLCASSRDRGRVETQYFGPGTRLLVL.

The chain uses TRBV27 and TRBJ1-5; no definite D call. V lost 8 bases and J lost 4, with 18 bases in between. Per the germline V gene, CDR1 is MNHEY and CDR2 is SMNVEV (reference sequence). The CDR3 sequence is 15 residues long. In DNA, the CDR3 is TGTGCCAGCGGGCCGGGGAGAGGGATTAATCAGCCCCAGCATTTT. It encodes CASGPGRGINQPQHF.

The gene calls are TRBV2 and TRBJ1-6; no clear D gene. V was pared by 3 bases and J by 8 bases, with 11 bases between. CDR3 length: 14 amino acids. Per germline, CDR1 SNHLY and CDR2 FYNNEI. The CDR3 DNA is TGTGCCAGCAGTGAGGTGGGGAGTGATTCACCCCTCCACTTT. This sequence encodes CASSEVGSDSPLHF.